This T cell receptor (beta chain) was sequenced during a study of blood T cell repertoires in COVID-19. Only in-frame clones appear in the TCRdb table, and some are missing; sequencing was by immunoSEQ multiplex PCR. In the table there are 250,000 to 300,000 clones, roughly 86% of which are singletons. The participants were between roughly 18 and 89 years old and came from under 25 US areas. The CDR3 has 15 amino acids. V lost 2 bases and J lost 2, with 7 bases in between. Germline V gene sequence: CDR1 MNHEY, CDR2 SVGAGI. Sequencing was carried out using PBMCs or T cells enriched from blood (not recorded which). The sequence was obtained from a woman in her 30s who had recovered from COVID-19. The chain employs TRBV6-5 and TRBJ1-6; D may be TRBD1 (5 bases). The CDR3 DNA sequence: TGTGCCAGCAGTTACGACAGTCCCTATAATTCACCCCTCCACTTT. Residues: CASSYDSPYNSPLHF.